This entry describes one TCR beta chain. This entry belongs to a study of T cells in Graves' hyperthyroidism and ophthalmopathy. Amplified TCR beta CDR3 regions came from RNA transcripts. First-round RT-PCR of the TCR CDR3 relied on the HTBI primer set. TCRdb redid the calling of the multiplex PCR reads with MiXCR, one entry per CDR3 protein. The sample holds 550,000 to 600,000 distinct CDR3 sequences, 35% to 55% seen once. The ends were cut back, 2 bases at V and 5 bases at J, with 4 bases in the middle. Germline V lookup: CDR1 ENHRY, CDR2 SYGVKD. CDR3 length: 11 residues. This clonotype was obtained from an adult woman with Graves' disease, either hyperthyroidism or ophthalmopathy (not recorded which). Input material: peripheral blood or thyroid tissue (not recorded which). The genes are TRBV10-3 and TRBJ2-7, with D uncertain. Written as DNA, the CDR3 is TGTGCCATCAGTGAGGAGGACGAGCAGTACTTC. This translates into CAISEEDEQYF.